The 4 T cell receptor beta chains presented below share a single source sample, sequenced in a study of shared clonotypes between healthy human individuals. The table came from immunoSEQ multiplex PCR; TCRdb's copy has only in-frame clones and leaves some out. The sample carries roughly 500,000 clones, approximately 78% recorded once. Sequences were obtained from PBMCs. These TCRs come from a woman in her thirties or forties in good health. Some clones in this sample may be carry-over from other donors' samples.

This clone was seen ten or more times. The chain uses TRBV2 and TRBJ1-5; D possibly corresponds to TRBD1 (6 bases). The germline V gene encodes CDR1 SNHLY and CDR2 FYNNEI. V lost 10 bases to trimming and J lost 0 bases, with 19 bases between them. CDR3 size: 16 residues. For the CDR3, the DNA is TGTGCCACCTCCTGGGAGGGGGACTATAGCAATCAGCCCCAGCATTTT. Translated, it gives CATSWEGDYSNQPQHF. Full variable domain (outside the CDR3, taken from reference TRBV2 and TRBJ1-5): EPEVTQTPSHQVTQMGQEVILRCVPISNHLYFYWYRQILGQKVEFLVSFYNNEISEKSEIFDDQFSVERPDGSNFTLKIRSTKLEDSAMYFCATSWEGDYSNQPQHFGDGTRLSIL.

Only one count was recorded for this clone. CDR3 nucleotide sequence: TGTGCCAGCAGTTCCACGGGACAGGGGAAGACCGGGGAGCTGTTTTTT. Residues: CASSSTGQGKTGELFF. This sequence joins TRBV27 and TRBJ2-2, with 10 bases aligning to TRBD1. In germline, CDR1 is MNHEY, CDR2 SMNVEV (reference sequence). Losses at the gene ends were 4 bases for V and 5 bases for J; bases not matched to a gene: 7. The CDR3 totals 16 residues.

This rearrangement joins TRBV28 to TRBJ2-1; TRBD2 matches 9 bases. Germline CDR1 is MDHEN and CDR2 is SYDVKM. The CDR3 runs 15 residues. The V segment lost 3 bases and the J segment 9 bases; nucleotides outside the gene matches: 9. CDR3: CASSLKAGGVVEQFF. In nucleotides, the CDR3 is TGTGCCAGCAGTTTGAAGGCGGGAGGGGTTGTTGAGCAGTTCTTC.

The table lists this clone with a count of one. The chain links TRBV20-1 to TRBJ1-4, with D hard to call. The CDR3 is 11 residues long. Germline CDR1 and CDR2: DFQATT and SNEGSKA (reference sequence). V gave up 4 bases and J gave up 11 bases, with 11 bases separating them. The CDR3 DNA sequence: TGCAGTGCTAACAGAATCGGGAAACTGTTTTTT. Protein product: CSANRIGKLFF.